The 28 T cell receptor beta chains presented below share a single source sample, sequenced in a study of cytomegalovirus exposure and HLA in healthy donors. In the PCR, 60 Vbeta and 13 Jbeta primers were used. TCRdb's copy holds only in-frame clones and misses some; the assay was immunoSEQ multiplex PCR. The data show 80,000 to 100,000 clones, more than 70% seen once. The sequenced sample was PBMCs. Source of these receptors: a man younger than 35 in good health and CMV-seropositive.

The V gene is TRBV30, the J gene TRBJ1-5; the D is unclear. Trimming took 0 bases from V and 2 from J, leaving 8 bases between them. The CDR3 consists of 14 residues. Germline CDR1 reads GTSNPN; CDR2 reads SVGIG (reference sequence). Written as DNA, the CDR3 is TGTGCCTGGAGTGTCGGGAGGGGCAATCAGCCCCAGCATTTT. Encoded protein: CAWSVGRGNQPQHF. Complete variable domain (other parts from reference TRBV30 and TRBJ1-5): SQTIHQWPATLVQPVGSPLSLECTVEGTSNPNLYWYRQAAGRGLQLLFYSVGIGQISSEVPQNLSASRPQDRQFILSSKKLLLSDSGFYLCAWSVGRGNQPQHFGDGTRLSIL.

The chain uses TRBV5-1 and TRBJ1-1, with a possible D match to TRBD1 (5 bases). The CDR3 extends over 12 amino acids. The V gene lost 7 bases and the J gene lost 2 bases, with 9 bases spanning the gap. Germline V gene lookup returns CDR1 SGHRS and CDR2 YFSETQ. CDR3 coding DNA: TGCGCCAGCCAGGACACAAACACTGAAGCTTTCTTT. As protein: CASQDTNTEAFF.

The chain carries TRBV5-1 and TRBJ1-1; no firm D call. The CDR3 length is 14 residues. CDR1 is SGHRS, CDR2 YFSETQ, per germline. V lost 3 bases and J 0 bases, leaving 9 bases between the germline ends. CDR3 region: CASSSSEMNTEAFF. CDR3 DNA: TGCGCCAGCAGCTCTTCGGAGATGAACACTGAAGCTTTCTTT.

CDR3 bases: TGTGCCACCAAAGGGGGAGGGATAGCGGGGACCTCCTACGAGCAGTACTTC. Its translation: CATKGGGIAGTSYEQYF. The V and J genes are TRBV15 and TRBJ2-7; TRBD2 aligns across 8 bases. The CDR3 is 17 residues long. J lost 0 bases, V lost 7 bases, and 14 bases had no gene match. Germline V gene lookup returns CDR1 LNHNV and CDR2 YYDKDF (reference sequence).

The chain couples TRBV6-1 to TRBJ1-4; D is possibly TRBD1 (6 bases). The V gene lost 6 bases and the J gene lost 8 bases, with 19 bases spanning the gap. CDR1 and CDR2 (germline): MNHNS, SASEGT. The CDR3 is 15 amino acids. The chain's CDR3 is CASRKQGRGVEKLFF. CDR3 nucleotides: TGTGCCAGCAGAAAACAGGGCCGAGGTGTAGAAAAACTGTTTTTT.

This chain uses TRBV5-1 with TRBJ1-1; D may be TRBD1 (5 bases). This CDR3 region has 14 residues. The V end lost 3 bases, the J end lost 5 bases, and 14 bases lay between the germline ends. Germline CDR1 is SGHRS and CDR2 is YFSETQ. The CDR3 protein is CASSSGGTWTEAFF. In nucleotides, the CDR3 is TGCGCCAGCAGCTCGGGAGGGACCTGGACTGAAGCTTTCTTT.

This clone occurred a few times. V is TRBV19 and J is TRBJ2-6; 9 bases match TRBD1. Trimming at V came to 6 bases and at J to 0 bases, leaving 12 bases not matched to a gene. The germline gives CDR1 LNHDA, CDR2 SQIVND (reference sequence). This CDR3 spans 19 amino acids. Written as DNA, the CDR3 is TGTGCCAGTAGGATCGGTGTGGGACAGGGAAGCTCTGGGGCCAACGTCCTGACTTTC. It is translated as CASRIGVGQGSSGANVLTF.

The chain carries TRBV7-9 and TRBJ2-5, with 9 bases matching TRBD1. The germline V gene has CDR1 SEHNR and CDR2 FQNEAQ (reference sequence). The CDR3 has 15 residues. The V gene end was trimmed by 5 bases and the J gene end by 4 bases; junction bases not matched to a gene: 8. CDR3 sequence (DNA): TGTGCCAGCAGCCCCGCCCCGACAGGGGGAGAGACCCAGTACTTC. Protein product: CASSPAPTGGETQYF.

The table lists this clone with a few counts. The chain couples TRBV2 to TRBJ2-5; 11 bases align to TRBD1. Germline CDR1 reads SNHLY; CDR2 reads FYNNEI. With V trimmed by 6 bases and J by 5 bases, 5 bases remained unmatched. The CDR3 runs to 14 residues. CDR3 amino acids: CASRARTGGETQYF. CDR3 in DNA: TGTGCCAGCAGGGCCCGGACAGGGGGCGAGACCCAGTACTTC. The whole variable domain, filled in from reference TRBV2 and TRBJ2-5, reads EPEVTQTPSHQVTQMGQEVILRCVPISNHLYFYWYRQILGQKVEFLVSFYNNEISEKSEIFDDQFSVERPDGSNFTLKIRSTKLEDSAMYFCASRARTGGETQYFGPGTRLLVL.

The chain links TRBV2 to TRBJ1-1; D might be TRBD1 (5 bases). The CDR3 is 14 residues long. Trimming took off 5 bases at V and 0 bases at J, with 10 bases between the two ends. Germline V gene lookup returns CDR1 SNHLY and CDR2 FYNNEI. CDR3 sequence reads: CASSRQRMNTEAFF. DNA of the CDR3: TGTGCCAGCAGTCGACAGAGGATGAACACTGAAGCTTTCTTT.

V and J are TRBV28 and TRBJ1-5; possible D gene TRBD1, 6 bases. This CDR3 spans 14 amino acids. Germline V CDR1 and CDR2: MDHEN, SYDVKM. V was shortened by 6 bases and J by 1 base, with 10 bases between the two germline ends. CDR3 sequence reads: CASSRGVSNQPQHF. Here the CDR3 DNA reads TGTGCCAGCAGCAGGGGAGTGAGCAATCAGCCCCAGCATTTT.

The chain couples TRBV18 to TRBJ2-3, with TRBD1 identical over 7 bases. CDR1 KGHSH and CDR2 LQKENI come from the germline V gene. With V trimmed by 3 bases and J by 6 bases, 18 bases remained unmatched. The CDR3 sequence is 18 residues long. The CDR3 here is CASSPGTTGSNFGDTQYF. The CDR3 nucleotides read TGTGCCAGCTCACCGGGAACGACAGGGTCCAACTTTGGGGATACGCAGTATTTT.

This chain joins TRBV2 and TRBJ1-1, with D perhaps matching TRBD1 (5 bases). Looked up from germline, CDR1 is SNHLY and CDR2 is FYNNEI. CDR3 length: 14 amino acids. Between the trimmed V and J ends, which lost 11 bases and 1 base, there was a span of 17 bases. The CDR3 DNA reads as TGTGCCGGGGCCTCAGGGCTCCCGAACACTGAAGCTTTCTTT. It specifies CAGASGLPNTEAFF.

V is TRBV6-1 and J is TRBJ2-5, with 10 positions matching TRBD1. V lost 5 bases to trimming and J lost 4 bases; unmatched junction nucleotides: 1. Germline CDR1 reads MNHNS; CDR2 reads SASEGT. This CDR3 contains 13 residues. In DNA form, the CDR3 reads TGTGCCAGCAGTTGGGACAGGGGAGAGACCCAGTACTTC. Residues: CASSWDRGETQYF.

The chain couples TRBV4-1 to TRBJ2-7; 8 nucleotides align to TRBD1. Germline CDR1 MGHRA, CDR2 YSYEKL. With V trimmed by 3 bases and J by 10 bases, 14 bases remained unmatched. The CDR3 is 15 residues long. The chain's CDR3 is CASSHRDRGDMEQYF. The DNA of the CDR3 is TGCGCCAGCAGCCATCGAGACAGGGGCGACATGGAACAGTACTTC.

This clone came up a few times. The chain is built from TRBV2 and TRBJ2-4; 13 bases line up with TRBD2. The CDR3 sequence is 16 residues long. V dropped 6 bases and J dropped 4; count of bases not matched to a gene: 6. Looked up from germline, CDR1 is SNHLY and CDR2 is FYNNEI. The CDR3 loop reads CASRPGLAGEKNIQYF. In nucleotides, the CDR3 is TGTGCCAGCAGACCAGGACTAGCGGGGGAGAAAAACATTCAGTACTTC.

The rearrangement joins TRBV28 to TRBJ2-2; weak D call: TRBD2 (5 bases). Trimming took off 8 bases at V and 1 base at J, with 14 bases between the two ends. The CDR3 consists of 15 residues. The germline V gene has CDR1 MDHEN and CDR2 SYDVKM. This CDR3 reads CASLLGGMNTGELFF. The CDR3 bases are TGTGCCAGCCTCCTTGGAGGCATGAACACCGGGGAGCTGTTTTTT.

In this sample, this clone turned up a few times. This rearrangement joins TRBV4-1 to TRBJ2-7; TRBD2 matches 8 bases. Germline assignment: CDR1 MGHRA and CDR2 YSYEKL. CDR3 size: 16 residues. J lost 2 bases, V lost 4 bases, and 10 bases had no gene match. The CDR3 DNA reads TGCGCCAGCAGCCCCTCCCCCGGGGGGGCTACCTACGAGCAGTACTTC. Translation: CASSPSPGGATYEQYF.

The chain carries TRBV29-1 and TRBJ2-5; the D gene is possibly TRBD1 (7 bases). This CDR3 has 14 amino acids. V was trimmed by 3 bases and J by 5 bases, leaving 16 bases between them. Germline lookup yields CDR1 SQVTM and CDR2 ANQGSEA. CDR3 nucleotides: TGCAGCGTTGAGGGGTTGGCAGGGGGGGAGACCCAGTACTTC. Translation gives CSVEGLAGGETQYF. The complete variable domain, with remaining parts taken from reference TRBV29-1 and TRBJ2-5, reads SAVISQKPSRDICQRGTSLTIQCQVDSQVTMMFWYRQQPGQSLTLIATANQGSEATYESGFVIDKFPISRPNLTFSTLTVSNMSPEDSSIYLCSVEGLAGGETQYFGPGTRLLVL.

J is TRBJ1-4 and V is TRBV5-4; D gene uncertain. Trimming pared 0 bases from V and 0 bases from J, leaving 3 bases between. The CDR3 has 14 amino acids. The germline V gene has CDR1 SGHNT and CDR2 YYREEE (reference sequence). For the CDR3, the DNA is TGTGCCAGCAGCTTGGCTCCAACTAATGAAAAACTGTTTTTT. As protein: CASSLAPTNEKLFF.

This clone has a handful of counts. This chain links TRBV7-8 with TRBJ2-3; TRBD2 aligns across 12 bases. Per the germline V gene, CDR1 is SGHVS and CDR2 is FQNEAQ. Trimming at V came to 3 bases and at J to 7 bases, leaving 8 bases not matched to a gene. This CDR3 spans 16 amino acids. The CDR3 spells CASSFMTSGGWYTQYF. DNA of the CDR3: TGTGCCAGCAGCTTTATGACTAGCGGGGGTTGGTATACGCAGTATTTT.

Remarks on this clone: Different DNA sequences within this sample yield the same CDR3. This sequence joins TRBV7-9 and TRBJ1-1; D might be TRBD1 (6 bases). Germline V gives CDR1 SEHNR, CDR2 FQNEAQ (reference sequence). CDR3 length equals 15 residues. V shed 1 base and J shed 1 base, with 10 bases lying between them. The CDR3 sequence is CASSLVGGRNTEAFF. The CDR3 nucleotides read TGTGCCAGCAGCTTAGTCGGGGGGCGGAACACTGAAGCTTTCTTT.

This rearrangement joins TRBV27 to TRBJ2-1; 7 bases match TRBD1. The J segment lost 0 bases and the V segment lost 5 bases, leaving 10 bases of the junction unmatched. The CDR3 extends over 17 amino acids. CDR1 is MNHEY and CDR2 is SMNVEV in the germline V gene (reference sequence). CDR3 nucleotides: TGTGCCAGCAGTGTCCTACAGGGGCTCGCCTCCTACAATGAGCAGTTCTTC. This codes for CASSVLQGLASYNEQFF.

This clone showed up just once. The chain recombines TRBV27 with TRBJ2-1; possibly TRBD2 for D (6 bases). The germline V and J ends were trimmed by 4 bases and 5 bases, with 12 bases remaining between them. The CDR3 has 14 amino acids. CDR1 and CDR2 from the germline V gene are MNHEY and SMNVEV (reference sequence). CDR3 in amino acids: CASSWRGVNNEQFF. The CDR3 region has the DNA TGTGCCAGCAGTTGGAGGGGTGTAAACAATGAGCAGTTCTTC.

The chain couples TRBV18 to TRBJ1-2, with D unresolved. The CDR3 is 13 residues long. Trimming shortened V by 6 bases and J by 7 bases, and 15 bases separated the two germline ends. The germline CDR1 and CDR2 sequences are KGHSH and LQKENI. The CDR3 nucleotides read TGTGCCAGCTCCACCGAAGAGGGTTCTGGCTACACCTTC. Translating it yields CASSTEEGSGYTF. Drawing the rest from reference TRBV18 and TRBJ1-2, the complete variable domain is NAGVMQNPRHLVRRRGQEARLRCSPMKGHSHVYWYRQLPEEGLKFMVYLQKENIIDESGMPKERFSAEFPKEGPSILRIQQVVRGDSAAYFCASSTEEGSGYTFGSGTRLTVV.

CDR3 loop: CASSPGLAGGHNEQFF. CDR3 sequence (DNA): TGCGCCAGCAGCCCGGGACTAGCGGGGGGACACAATGAGCAGTTCTTC. V usage is TRBV10-2 and J usage is TRBJ2-1; 15 bases align to TRBD2. From germline, CDR1 is WSHSY and CDR2 SAAADI. Losses at the gene ends were 6 bases for V and 5 bases for J; bases not matched to a gene: 5. CDR3 length: 16 residues.

In this sample, this clone turned up a few times. The chain is built from TRBV4-1 and TRBJ2-1; D might be TRBD1 (5 bases). V dropped 1 base and J dropped 0 bases, with 13 bases sitting between them. Germline CDR1 MGHRA, CDR2 YSYEKL. The CDR3 totals 17 residues. CDR3: CASSQVDLGLSYNEQFF. CDR3 in DNA: TGCGCCAGCAGCCAAGTAGACCTGGGGCTCTCCTACAATGAGCAGTTCTTC.

This clone was detected a few times. V and J are TRBV25-1 and TRBJ1-1; TRBD1 might be the D (6 bases). The length of the CDR3 is 13 residues. The V gene lost 8 bases and the J gene lost 3 bases, with 13 bases spanning the gap. Per the germline V gene, CDR1 is MGHDK and CDR2 is SYGVNS. The CDR3 is CASSVGGDTEAFF. The CDR3 DNA reads as TGTGCCAGCTCCGTAGGGGGGGACACTGAAGCTTTCTTT.